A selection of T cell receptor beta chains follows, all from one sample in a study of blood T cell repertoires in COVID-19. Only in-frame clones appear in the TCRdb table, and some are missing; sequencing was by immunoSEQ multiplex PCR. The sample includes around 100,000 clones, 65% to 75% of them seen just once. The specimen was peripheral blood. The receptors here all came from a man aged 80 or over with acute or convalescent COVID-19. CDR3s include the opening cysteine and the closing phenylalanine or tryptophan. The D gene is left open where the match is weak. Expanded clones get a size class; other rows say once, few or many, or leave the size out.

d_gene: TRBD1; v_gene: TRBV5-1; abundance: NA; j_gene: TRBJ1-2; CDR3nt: TGCGCCAGCAGCTTCGGGGGACAGATTTTACTCAACTATGGCTACACCTTC; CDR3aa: CASSFGGQILLNYGYTF
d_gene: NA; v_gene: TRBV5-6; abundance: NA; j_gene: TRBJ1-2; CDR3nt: TGTGCCAGCAGCTCACCGGGGGGGGCGACGGGCTACACCTTC; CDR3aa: CASSSPGGATGYTF
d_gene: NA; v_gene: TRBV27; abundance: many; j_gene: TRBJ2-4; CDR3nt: TGTGCCAGCAGCCGCAACAGGGTTGCCAAAAACATTCAGTACTTC; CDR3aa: CASSRNRVAKNIQYF
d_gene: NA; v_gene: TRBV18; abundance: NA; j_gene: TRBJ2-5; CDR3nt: TGTGCCAGCTCACCATCACGGGTAGAGACCCAGTACTTC; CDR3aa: CASSPSRVETQYF
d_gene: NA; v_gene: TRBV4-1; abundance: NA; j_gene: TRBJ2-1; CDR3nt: TGCGCCAGCAGCCCCCGAGTCGCGGTCGGCAATGAGCAGTTCTTC; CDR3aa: CASSPRVAVGNEQFF
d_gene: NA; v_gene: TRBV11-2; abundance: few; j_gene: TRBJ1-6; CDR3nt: TGTGCCAGCAGCTTAAACAGGCAGAATTCACCCCTCCACTTT; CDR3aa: CASSLNRQNSPLHF
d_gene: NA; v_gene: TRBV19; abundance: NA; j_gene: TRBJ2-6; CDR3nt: TGTGCCAGTAATCAGGCAAGCTCTGGGGCCAACGTCCTGACTTTC; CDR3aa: CASNQASSGANVLTF
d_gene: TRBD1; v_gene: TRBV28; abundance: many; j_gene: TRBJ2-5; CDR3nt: TGTGCCAGCAGTTCCCTAGACAGGGCCCGGGAGACCCAGTACTTC; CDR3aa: CASSSLDRARETQYF
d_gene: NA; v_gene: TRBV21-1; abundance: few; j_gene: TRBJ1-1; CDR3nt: TGTGCCAGCAGCAAAACTAGAATTGAAGCTTTCTTT; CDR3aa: CASSKTRIEAFF
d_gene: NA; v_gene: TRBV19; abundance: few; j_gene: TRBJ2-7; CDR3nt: TGTGCCAGTAGTCCCCAGGGGATTAGGTACGAGCAGTACTTC; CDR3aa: CASSPQGIRYEQYF
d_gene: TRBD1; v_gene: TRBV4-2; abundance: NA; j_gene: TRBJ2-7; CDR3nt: TGTGCCAGCAGCCCCCCGGGACAGGACTCCTACGAGCAGTACTTC; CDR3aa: CASSPPGQDSYEQYF
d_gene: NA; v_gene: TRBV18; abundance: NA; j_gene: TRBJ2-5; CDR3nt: TGTGCCAGCTCCCAAACTCAGGAAGAGACCCAGTACTTC; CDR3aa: CASSQTQEETQYF
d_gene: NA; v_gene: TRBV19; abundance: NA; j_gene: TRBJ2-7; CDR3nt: TGTGCCAGTAGTATAGTTGACGGGGTCTCCTACGAGCAGTACTTC; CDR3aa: CASSIVDGVSYEQYF
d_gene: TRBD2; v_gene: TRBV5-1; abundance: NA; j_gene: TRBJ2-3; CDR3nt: TGCGCCAGCAGCCTGGGGACTAGTCGGGATACGCAGTATTTT; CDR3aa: CASSLGTSRDTQYF
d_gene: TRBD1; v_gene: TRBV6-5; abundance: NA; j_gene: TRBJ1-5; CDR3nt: TGTGCCAGCAGTACTACAGGGGCAGTCAATCAGCCCCAGCATTTT; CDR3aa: CASSTTGAVNQPQHF
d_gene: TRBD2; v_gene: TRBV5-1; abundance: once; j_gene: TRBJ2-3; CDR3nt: TGCGCCAGCAGCTTGGGGCTAGCGGGAGTGAGCACAGATACGCAGTATTTT; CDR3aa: CASSLGLAGVSTDTQYF
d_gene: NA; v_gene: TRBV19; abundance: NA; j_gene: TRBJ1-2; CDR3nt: TGTGCCAGTAGCGACGTCAGGGCGGACTATGGCTACACCTTC; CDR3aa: CASSDVRADYGYTF
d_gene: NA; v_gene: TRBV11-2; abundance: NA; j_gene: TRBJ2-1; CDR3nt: TGTGCCAGCACCCCTAGGGGTGGGCCAGGGGAGTTCTTC; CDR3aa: CASTPRGGPGEFF
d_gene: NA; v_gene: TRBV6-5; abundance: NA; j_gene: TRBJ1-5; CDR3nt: TGTGCCAGCAGTTTAGTCCGGGGACAGCCCCAGCATTTT; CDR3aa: CASSLVRGQPQHF
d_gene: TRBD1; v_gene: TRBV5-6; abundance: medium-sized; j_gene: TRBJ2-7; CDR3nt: TGTGCCAGCATAGGACAGGGGAAGGTCTACGAGCAGTACTTC; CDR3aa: CASIGQGKVYEQYF
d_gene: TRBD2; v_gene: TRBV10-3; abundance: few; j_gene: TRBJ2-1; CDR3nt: TGTGCCATCAGTGACGGACTAGCGAATGAGCAGTTCTTC; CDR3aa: CAISDGLANEQFF
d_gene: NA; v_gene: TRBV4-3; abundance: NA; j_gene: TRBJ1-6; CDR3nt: TGCGCCAGCAGCCAAACCAGGGATTCACCCCTCCACTTT; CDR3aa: CASSQTRDSPLHF
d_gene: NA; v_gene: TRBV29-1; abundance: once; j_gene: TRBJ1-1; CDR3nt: TGCAGCGTTGAAGATCGTTGGGGGGTGACTGAAGCTTTCTTT; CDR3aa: CSVEDRWGVTEAFF
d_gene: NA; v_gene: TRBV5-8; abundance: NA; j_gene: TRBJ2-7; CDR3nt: TGTGCCAGCAGCTTTAATTACGAGCAGTACTTC; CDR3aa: CASSFNYEQYF
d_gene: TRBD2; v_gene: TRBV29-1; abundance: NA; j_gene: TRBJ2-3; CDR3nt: TGCAGCGTTAAACCCGCGGGAGGGATCACAGATACGCAGTATTTT; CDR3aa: CSVKPAGGITDTQYF
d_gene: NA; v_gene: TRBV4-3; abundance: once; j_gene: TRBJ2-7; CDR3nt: TGCGCCAGCAGCCAAGCCTGGCGGTCTCCCGAGCAGTACTTC; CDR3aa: CASSQAWRSPEQYF
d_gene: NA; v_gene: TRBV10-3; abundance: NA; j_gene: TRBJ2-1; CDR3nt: TGTGCCATCAGAGATACCCGGGACTCCCTAGGCAATGAGCAGTTCTTC; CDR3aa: CAIRDTRDSLGNEQFF
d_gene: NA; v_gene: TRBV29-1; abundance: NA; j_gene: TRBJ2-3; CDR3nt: TGCAGCTTCGCCGTGGGAGGCCCAGATACGCAGTATTTT; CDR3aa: CSFAVGGPDTQYF
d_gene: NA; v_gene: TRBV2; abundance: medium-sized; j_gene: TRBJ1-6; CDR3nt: TGTGCCAGCAGTACGGGGTCCTATAATTCACCCCTCCACTTT; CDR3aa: CASSTGSYNSPLHF
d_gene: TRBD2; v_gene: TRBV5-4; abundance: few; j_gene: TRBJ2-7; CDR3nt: TGTGCCAGCAGCTTGCAGATAGCGGGAGGGGAGCAGTACTTC; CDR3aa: CASSLQIAGGEQYF
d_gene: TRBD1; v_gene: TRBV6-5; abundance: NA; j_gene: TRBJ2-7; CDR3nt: TGTGCCAGCAGGCTGGGACAGCTCCCCGGCGAGCAGTACTTC; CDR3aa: CASRLGQLPGEQYF
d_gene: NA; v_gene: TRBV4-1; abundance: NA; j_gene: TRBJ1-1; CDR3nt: TGCGCCAGCAGACTTACCGGGATTGCGAACACTGAAGCTTTCTTT; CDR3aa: CASRLTGIANTEAFF
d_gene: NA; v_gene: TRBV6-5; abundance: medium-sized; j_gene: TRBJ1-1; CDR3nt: TGTGCCAGCAGTTACTCGGTGGGAGGAAGAGGTGCTTTCTTT; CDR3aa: CASSYSVGGRGAFF
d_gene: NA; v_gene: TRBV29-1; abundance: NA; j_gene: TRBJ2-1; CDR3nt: TGCAGCGCCCACGGAGGCGGTGAGCAGTTCTTC; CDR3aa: CSAHGGGEQFF
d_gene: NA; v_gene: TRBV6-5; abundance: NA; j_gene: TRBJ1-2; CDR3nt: TGTGCCAGCAGCACCGTCCCCGGGGGGCTTTATGGCTACACCTTC; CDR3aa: CASSTVPGGLYGYTF
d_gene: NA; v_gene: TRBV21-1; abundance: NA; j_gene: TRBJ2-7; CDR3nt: TGTGCCAGCAGGAACAGGGGCGGGTACGAGCAGTACTTC; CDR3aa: CASRNRGGYEQYF
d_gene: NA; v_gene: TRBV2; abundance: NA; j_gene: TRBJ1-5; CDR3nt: TGTGCCAGCGCGATCGATCAGCCCCAGCATTTT; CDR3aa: CASAIDQPQHF
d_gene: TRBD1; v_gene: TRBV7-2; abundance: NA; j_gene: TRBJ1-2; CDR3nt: TGTGCCAGCAGCCCCGGGACAGGCTATGGCTACACCTTC; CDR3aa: CASSPGTGYGYTF
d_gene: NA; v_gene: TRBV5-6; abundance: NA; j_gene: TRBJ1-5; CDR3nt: TGTGCCAGCAGCTTGGGACAAACCAACAATCAGCCCCAGCATTTT; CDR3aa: CASSLGQTNNQPQHF
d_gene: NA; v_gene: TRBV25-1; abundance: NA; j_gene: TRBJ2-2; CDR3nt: TGTGCCAGCAGTGAATTAAGGGGCTTTACCGGGGAGCTGTTTTTT; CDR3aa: CASSELRGFTGELFF
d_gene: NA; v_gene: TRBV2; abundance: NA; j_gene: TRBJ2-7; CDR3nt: TGTGCCAGCAGTTCGGGACACTTCTACGAGCAGTACTTC; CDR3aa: CASSSGHFYEQYF
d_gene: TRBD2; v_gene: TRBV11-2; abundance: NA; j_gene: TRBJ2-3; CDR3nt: TGTGCCAGCAGCTTAGGGGCGGGAGGAAGAGATACGCAGTATTTT; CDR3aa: CASSLGAGGRDTQYF
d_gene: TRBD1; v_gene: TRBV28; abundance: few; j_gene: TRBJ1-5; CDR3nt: TGTGCCAGCAGTGCCGCCGGGACAGGGGGCTTTCAGCCCCAGCATTTT; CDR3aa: CASSAAGTGGFQPQHF
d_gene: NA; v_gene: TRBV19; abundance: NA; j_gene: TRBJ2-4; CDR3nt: TGTGCCAGTAGTGTCGGGACACTTAAAAACATTCAGTACTTC; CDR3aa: CASSVGTLKNIQYF
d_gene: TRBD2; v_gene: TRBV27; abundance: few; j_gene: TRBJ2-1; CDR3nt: TGTGCCAGCAGTAAAACTAGCGCCCGGTACTTCAATGAGCAGTTCTTC; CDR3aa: CASSKTSARYFNEQFF
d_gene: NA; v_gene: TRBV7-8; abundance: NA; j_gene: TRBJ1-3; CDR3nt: TGTGCCAGCAGCTCCATGGGTGGCGGGGGGCAAGGAAACACCATATATTTT; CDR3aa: CASSSMGGGGQGNTIYF
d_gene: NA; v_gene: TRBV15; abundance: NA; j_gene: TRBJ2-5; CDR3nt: TGTGCCACCAGCCACTCAGGGGCCGGTGAAGAGACCCAGTACTTC; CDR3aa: CATSHSGAGEETQYF
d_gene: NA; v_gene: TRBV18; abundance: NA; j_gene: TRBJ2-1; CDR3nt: TGTGCCAGCTCACCATACTCTACTAGCCCAGGTGGCGATGAGCAGTTCTTC; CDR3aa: CASSPYSTSPGGDEQFF
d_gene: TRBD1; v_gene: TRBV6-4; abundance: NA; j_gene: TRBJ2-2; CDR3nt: TGTGCCAGCGCCCCGGGACAGGGAAGGACCGGGGAGCTGTTTTTT; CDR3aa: CASAPGQGRTGELFF
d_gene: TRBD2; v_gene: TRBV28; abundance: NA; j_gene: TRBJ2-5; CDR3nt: TGTGCCAGCAGTGATCGGACTAGCGGGACCCAAGAGACCCAGTACTTC; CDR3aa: CASSDRTSGTQETQYF
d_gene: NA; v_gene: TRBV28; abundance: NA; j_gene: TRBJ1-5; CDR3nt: TGTGCCAGCAGTTTAGGGGGCGTGCAGCCCCAGCATTTT; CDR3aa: CASSLGGVQPQHF
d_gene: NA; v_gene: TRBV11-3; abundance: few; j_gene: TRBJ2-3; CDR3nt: TGTGCCAGCAGCTCTTGGGGGGTCACAGATACGCAGTATTTT; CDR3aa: CASSSWGVTDTQYF
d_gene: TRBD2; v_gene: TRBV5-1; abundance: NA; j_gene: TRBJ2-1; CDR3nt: TGCGCCAGCAGCTTGTTTACTAGCGACTCCTACAATGAGCAGTTCTTC; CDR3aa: CASSLFTSDSYNEQFF
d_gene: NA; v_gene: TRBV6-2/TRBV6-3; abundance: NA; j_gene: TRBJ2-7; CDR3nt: TGTGCCAGCAGTCACTACCCCTTAGCGCCACGCTTC; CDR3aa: CASSHYPLAPRF